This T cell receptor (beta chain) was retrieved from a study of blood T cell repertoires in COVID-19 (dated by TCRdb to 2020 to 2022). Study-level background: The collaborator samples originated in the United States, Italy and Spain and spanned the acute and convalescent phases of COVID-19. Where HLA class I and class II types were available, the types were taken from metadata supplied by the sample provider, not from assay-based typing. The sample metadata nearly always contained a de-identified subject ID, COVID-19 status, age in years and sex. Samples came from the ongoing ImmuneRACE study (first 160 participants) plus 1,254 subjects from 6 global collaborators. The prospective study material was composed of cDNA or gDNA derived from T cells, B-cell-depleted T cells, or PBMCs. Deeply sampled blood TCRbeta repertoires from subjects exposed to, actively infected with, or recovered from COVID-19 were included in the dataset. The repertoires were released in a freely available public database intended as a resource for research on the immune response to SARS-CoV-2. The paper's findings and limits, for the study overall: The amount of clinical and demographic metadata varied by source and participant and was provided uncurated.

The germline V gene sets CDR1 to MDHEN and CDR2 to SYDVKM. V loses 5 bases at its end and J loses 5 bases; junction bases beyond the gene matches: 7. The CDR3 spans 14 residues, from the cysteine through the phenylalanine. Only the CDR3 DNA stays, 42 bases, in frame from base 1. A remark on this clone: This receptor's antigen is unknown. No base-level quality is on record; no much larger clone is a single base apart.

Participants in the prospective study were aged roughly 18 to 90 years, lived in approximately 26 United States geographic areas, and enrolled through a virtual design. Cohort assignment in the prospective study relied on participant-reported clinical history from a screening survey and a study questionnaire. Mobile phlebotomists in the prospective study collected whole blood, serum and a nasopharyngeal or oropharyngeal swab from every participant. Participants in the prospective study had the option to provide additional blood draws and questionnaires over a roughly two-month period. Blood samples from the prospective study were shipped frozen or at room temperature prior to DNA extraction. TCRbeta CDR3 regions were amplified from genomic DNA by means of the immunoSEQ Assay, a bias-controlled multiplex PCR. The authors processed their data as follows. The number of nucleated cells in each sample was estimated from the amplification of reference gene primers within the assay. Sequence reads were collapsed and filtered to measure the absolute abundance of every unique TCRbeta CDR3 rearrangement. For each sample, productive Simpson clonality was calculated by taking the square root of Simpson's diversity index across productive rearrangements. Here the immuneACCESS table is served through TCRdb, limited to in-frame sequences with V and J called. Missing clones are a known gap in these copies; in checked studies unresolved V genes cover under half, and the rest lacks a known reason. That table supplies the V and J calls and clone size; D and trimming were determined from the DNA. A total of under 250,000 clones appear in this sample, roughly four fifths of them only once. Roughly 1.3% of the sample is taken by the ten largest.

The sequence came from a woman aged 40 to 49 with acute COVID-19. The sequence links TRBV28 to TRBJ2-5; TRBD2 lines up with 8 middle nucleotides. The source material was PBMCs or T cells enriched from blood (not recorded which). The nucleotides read TGTGCCAGCAGTGAGTCGACGGGAGGGGAGACCCAGTACTTC. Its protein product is CASSESTGGETQYF.